Listed below are T cell receptor beta chains from one sample, sequenced in a study of stem cell transplantation in POMP-related autoinflammatory disease. Method: immunoSEQ multiplex PCR; TCRdb's copy keeps in-frame clones and lacks some. The table records about 1,300 clones, approximately 86% of them present only once. The material was CD4+ follicular helper T cells (Tfh) from PBMCs, obtained before stem cell transplantation. These receptors were taken from a human donor with POMP-related autoinflammation and immune dysregulation (PRAID). CDR3s include the opening cysteine and the closing phenylalanine or tryptophan. Each record gives: V gene, J gene, CDR3 protein.

V gene: TRBV19; J gene: TRBJ2-7; CDR3 protein: CASSITLAVVSYEQYF
V gene: TRBV6-6; J gene: TRBJ1-1; CDR3 protein: CASSWDENTEAFF
V gene: TRBV30; J gene: TRBJ2-6; CDR3 protein: CAWSTGSSGANVLTF
V gene: TRBV29-1; J gene: TRBJ2-5; CDR3 protein: CSVVSGSGETQYF
V gene: TRBV30; J gene: TRBJ1-3; CDR3 protein: CAWNTGRGNTIYF
V gene: TRBV30; J gene: TRBJ1-4; CDR3 protein: CAWSSGTGVSNEKLFF
V gene: TRBV5-8; J gene: TRBJ2-1; CDR3 protein: CASSLGLAGRSYNEQFF
V gene: TRBV18; J gene: TRBJ1-3; CDR3 protein: CASSPGQGARNTIYF
V gene: TRBV29-1; J gene: TRBJ2-1; CDR3 protein: CSVEPDRVKYNEQFF
V gene: TRBV7-9; J gene: TRBJ1-6; CDR3 protein: CASSYRESNSPLHF
V gene: TRBV19; J gene: TRBJ2-3; CDR3 protein: CASSRGAMTDTQYF
V gene: TRBV6-5; J gene: TRBJ1-1; CDR3 protein: CASSYSRTANTEAFF
V gene: TRBV30; J gene: TRBJ2-5; CDR3 protein: CAWSVPGFQETQYF
V gene: TRBV6-1; J gene: TRBJ2-7; CDR3 protein: CASREHTSAVISYEQYF
V gene: TRBV23-1; J gene: TRBJ2-2; CDR3 protein: CASSRGRRLFF
V gene: TRBV5-1; J gene: TRBJ2-7; CDR3 protein: CASSLKNGDRGHSYEQYF
V gene: TRBV5-1; J gene: TRBJ2-7; CDR3 protein: CASSPGTGTNEQYF
V gene: TRBV5-1; J gene: TRBJ2-1; CDR3 protein: CASSLAGGPSLDEQFF
V gene: TRBV7-2; J gene: TRBJ1-1; CDR3 protein: CASSLQGDTEAFF
V gene: TRBV6-1; J gene: TRBJ2-5; CDR3 protein: CASSEGGLSETQYF
V gene: TRBV6-1; J gene: TRBJ1-2; CDR3 protein: CASSGDRGLYGYTF
V gene: TRBV29-1; J gene: TRBJ1-3; CDR3 protein: CSVDGGSGNTIYF
V gene: TRBV18; J gene: TRBJ2-2; CDR3 protein: CASSPQGPGELFF
V gene: TRBV7-9; J gene: TRBJ1-4; CDR3 protein: CASSATGDWEKLFF
V gene: TRBV10-3; J gene: TRBJ2-5; CDR3 protein: CAIGQQQETQYF
V gene: TRBV29-1; J gene: TRBJ1-4; CDR3 protein: CSGDSSAGLFF
V gene: TRBV11-2; J gene: TRBJ2-1; CDR3 protein: CASSPDTLSSYNEQFF
V gene: TRBV5-5; J gene: TRBJ1-6; CDR3 protein: CASSLTGSSYNSPLHF
V gene: TRBV5-4; J gene: TRBJ2-2; CDR3 protein: CASSLDGTRGVGELFF
V gene: TRBV27; J gene: TRBJ2-2; CDR3 protein: CASSFRQTSGTSGELFF
V gene: TRBV21-1; J gene: TRBJ2-5; CDR3 protein: CASSKGPQGRGETQYF
V gene: TRBV5-1; J gene: TRBJ1-4; CDR3 protein: CASSMDNEKLFF
V gene: TRBV9; J gene: TRBJ1-2; CDR3 protein: CASSVALGGTGYGYTF
V gene: TRBV6-6; J gene: TRBJ2-3; CDR3 protein: CASSYGRESSTDTQYF
V gene: TRBV10-3; J gene: TRBJ2-1; CDR3 protein: CAISEASYNEQFF
V gene: TRBV5-4; J gene: TRBJ1-1; CDR3 protein: CASSLRQGRTEAFF
V gene: TRBV30; J gene: TRBJ2-3; CDR3 protein: CAWRPRVSPAYDTQYF
V gene: TRBV28; J gene: TRBJ1-4; CDR3 protein: CASSWGGWGNEKLFF
V gene: TRBV5-5; J gene: TRBJ2-7; CDR3 protein: CASSFDYIGQNSNEQYF
V gene: TRBV2; J gene: TRBJ1-2; CDR3 protein: CASSRQGDYGYTF
V gene: TRBV9; J gene: TRBJ2-3; CDR3 protein: CASSPLAGARADTQYF
V gene: TRBV5-1; J gene: TRBJ2-5; CDR3 protein: CASSVEETQYF
V gene: TRBV12-5; J gene: TRBJ2-7; CDR3 protein: CASGSGLLSYEQYF
V gene: TRBV15; J gene: TRBJ2-5; CDR3 protein: CATSRDFRRLAGGQYF
V gene: TRBV5-1; J gene: TRBJ2-6; CDR3 protein: CASSSNGDSSGANVLTF